These T cell receptor beta chains were read from a single sample in a study of T-cell memory formation after mild COVID-19. In TCRdb, the 5' RACE reads were re-called with MiXCR into one record per CDR3 protein. The table shows approximately 350,000 distinct CDR3 sequences, with 25% to 30% occurring only once. The sequenced sample consisted of PBMCs or a T cell subset sorted from them (not recorded which). The receptors originated from an adult woman who had mild COVID-19 (a few samples of this study predate the infection). Cell type and time point are not known. Each CDR3 is given with its conserved first and last residue. The D gene is left open where the match is weak. The size entry is marked missing in some rows and otherwise reads once, few, many or a size class.

>TRBJ2-7|TRBV7-3|NA|TRBD1
CASSLWDSSEQYF
TGTGCCAGCAGCTTATGGGACAGCAGCGAGCAGTACTTC
>TRBJ1-2|TRBV14|NA|NA
CASSHSTPNYGYTF
TGTGCCAGCAGCCATTCAACACCTAACTATGGCTACACCTTC
>TRBJ2-1|TRBV9|NA|TRBD2
CASSVEEKLAGVGNEQFF
TGTGCCAGCAGCGTAGAGGAGAAACTAGCGGGAGTTGGCAATGAGCAGTTCTTC
>TRBJ2-2|TRBV12-3/TRBV12-4|NA|NA
CASSRGITEASGELFF
TGTGCCAGCAGTCGAGGGATCACAGAGGCCAGCGGGGAGCTGTTTTTT
>TRBJ2-1|TRBV29-1|NA|TRBD2
CSVLGLAGAREQFF
TGCAGCGTTCTTGGACTAGCGGGAGCACGCGAGCAGTTCTTC
>TRBJ1-2|TRBV24-1|NA|TRBD1
CATSDPGTGDGYTF
TGTGCCACCAGTGATCCAGGGACAGGGGATGGCTACACCTTC
>TRBJ2-5|TRBV6-2/TRBV6-3|NA|TRBD2
CASLRFGGETQYF
TGTGCCAGCCTGCGATTCGGGGGGGAGACCCAGTACTTC
>TRBJ2-5|TRBV7-7|NA|TRBD1
CASSPTGYQETQYF
TGTGCCAGCTCACCGACAGGGTACCAAGAGACCCAGTACTTC
>TRBJ2-1|TRBV27|many|NA
CASSQSPQGLRFF
TGTGCCAGCAGTCAGTCACCGCAGGGGCTCCGGTTCTTC
>TRBJ2-7|TRBV7-6|NA|NA
CASSLAPPGQRSEQYF
TGTGCCAGCAGCTTAGCCCCCCCGGGACAACGATCCGAGCAGTACTTC
>TRBJ2-5|TRBV15|few|NA
CATSRQVEGETQYF
TGTGCCACCAGCAGACAGGTCGAGGGGGAGACCCAGTACTTC
>TRBJ2-5|TRBV12-3/TRBV12-4|few|TRBD2
CASSSRLAETTQYF
TGTGCCAGCAGTTCCCGACTAGCGGAAACGACCCAGTACTTC
>TRBJ2-7|TRBV5-5|NA|NA
CASSSDNSYEQYF
TGTGCCAGCAGCTCCGACAACTCCTACGAGCAGTACTTC
>TRBJ2-2|TRBV6-5|few|NA
CASSAFNTANTGELFF
TGTGCCAGCAGTGCCTTCAATACAGCGAACACCGGGGAGCTGTTTTTT
>TRBJ2-1|TRBV5-1|NA|NA
CASSPTGSRYDEQFF
TGCGCCAGCAGCCCTACAGGTTCCCGGTACGATGAGCAGTTCTTC
>TRBJ2-2|TRBV29-1|NA|TRBD1
CSVVGQENTGELFF
TGCAGCGTTGTGGGACAGGAGAACACCGGGGAGCTGTTTTTT
>TRBJ2-7|TRBV7-2|NA|TRBD2
CASTLRRLAEYEQYF
TGTGCCAGCACCCTCAGGAGGCTAGCGGAGTACGAGCAGTACTTC
>TRBJ2-1|TRBV7-9|NA|NA
CASSPAGTGSYNEQFF
TGTGCCAGCAGCCCCGCCGGGACTGGCTCCTACAATGAGCAGTTCTTC
>TRBJ1-1|TRBV5-1|few|NA
CASQAGTFTEAFF
TGCGCCAGCCAAGCCGGGACATTCACTGAAGCTTTCTTT
>TRBJ1-1|TRBV12-3/TRBV12-4|many|TRBD1
CASSHRGPNTEAFF
TGTGCCAGCAGTCACAGGGGCCCGAACACTGAAGCTTTCTTT
>TRBJ2-1|TRBV24-1|few|NA
CATSEALNEQFF
TGTGCCACCAGTGAGGCGCTCAATGAGCAGTTCTTC
>TRBJ2-7|TRBV18|NA|NA
CASSPPAGGGSYEQYF
TGTGCCAGCTCACCACCGGCAGGTGGCGGCTCCTACGAGCAGTACTTC
>TRBJ1-3|TRBV9|NA|NA
CASSVGGTGNTIYF
TGTGCCAGCAGCGTAGGAGGGACTGGAAACACCATATATTTT
>TRBJ2-5|TRBV6-1|NA|TRBD1
CASRAGQGAPAYQTQYF
TGTGCCAGCAGGGCCGGACAGGGGGCGCCGGCCTACCAGACCCAGTACTTC
>TRBJ2-5|TRBV15|NA|NA
CATSREGVGETQYF
TGTGCCACCAGCAGAGAAGGGGTGGGGGAGACCCAGTACTTC
>TRBJ2-3|TRBV6-2/TRBV6-3|few|TRBD2
CASSYSGLAGGPPTDTQYF
TGTGCCAGCAGTTACTCGGGACTAGCGGGAGGGCCTCCCACAGATACGCAGTATTTT
>TRBJ2-1|TRBV7-6|NA|NA
CASGKGPGEQFF
TGTGCCTCTGGGAAAGGGCCCGGTGAGCAGTTCTTC
>TRBJ1-1|TRBV6-5|few|TRBD1
CASSSYLNRGQGEAFF
TGTGCCAGCAGTTCGTACCTCAACAGGGGGCAGGGTGAAGCTTTCTTT
>TRBJ2-1|TRBV20-1|NA|TRBD2
CSARPTSGRFGSYNEQFF
TGCAGTGCTAGACCGACTAGCGGGAGATTCGGCTCCTACAATGAGCAGTTCTTC
>TRBJ2-1|TRBV2|NA|NA
CASRSPGGPSYNEQFF
TGTGCCAGCAGAAGTCCTGGGGGCCCTTCTTACAATGAGCAGTTCTTC
>TRBJ2-7|TRBV12-3/TRBV12-4|few|NA
CASSPGTSVRPEQYF
TGTGCCAGCAGCCCGGGGACCTCCGTCCGCCCCGAGCAGTACTTC
>TRBJ2-7|TRBV15|NA|NA
CATSHRAVSYEQYF
TGTGCCACCAGTCACCGGGCCGTAAGCTACGAGCAGTACTTC
>TRBJ1-2|TRBV20-1|once|NA
CSARDPVGGNGYTF
TGCAGTGCTAGAGATCCGGTAGGAGGGAATGGCTACACCTTC
>TRBJ1-2|TRBV12-3/TRBV12-4|NA|TRBD1
CATSNRGRHGYTF
TGTGCCACAAGTAACAGGGGGCGCCATGGCTACACCTTC
>TRBJ2-4|TRBV5-1|few|NA
CASSLKQPKNIQYF
TGCGCCAGCAGCTTGAAGCAGCCAAAAAACATTCAGTACTTC
>TRBJ1-2|TRBV6-1|NA|NA
CASSVVTGGRGYTF
TGTGCCAGCAGTGTTGTGACAGGTGGAAGGGGCTACACCTTC
>TRBJ2-6|TRBV7-9|few|NA
CASSWDPSSGANVLTF
TGTGCCAGCAGCTGGGACCCAAGCTCTGGGGCCAACGTCCTGACTTTC
>TRBJ2-5|TRBV24-1|NA|NA
CATSEAGRSQETQYF
TGTGCCACCAGTGAAGCTGGGCGGAGCCAAGAGACCCAGTACTTC
>TRBJ2-3|TRBV15|NA|NA
CAALRGWGPLTDTQYF
TGTGCCGCCTTAAGGGGGTGGGGCCCTCTCACAGATACGCAGTATTTT
>TRBJ2-1|TRBV5-1|many|TRBD2
CASSRPGQASGSGYNEQFF
TGCGCCAGCAGTCGGCCGGGACAGGCTAGCGGGAGCGGATACAATGAGCAGTTCTTC
>TRBJ2-2|TRBV29-1|few|NA
CSVSDRRHGELFF
TGCAGCGTGTCCGACAGAAGACACGGGGAGCTGTTTTTT
>TRBJ2-3|TRBV24-1|few|NA
CATSDPSRDTQYF
TGTGCCACCAGTGACCCATCTAGGGATACGCAGTATTTT
>TRBJ2-3|TRBV20-1|few|TRBD2
CSARDLEREDLPDTQYF
TGCAGTGCTAGAGATCTTGAGCGGGAGGACCTCCCAGATACGCAGTATTTT
>TRBJ2-7|TRBV7-6|NA|NA
CASSLEDGQYGYEQYF
TGTGCCAGCAGCTTAGAGGATGGACAGTATGGCTACGAGCAGTACTTC
>TRBJ1-3|TRBV7-6|NA|NA
CASSLQTAVSGNTIYF
TGTGCCAGCAGCCTACAGACGGCGGTCTCTGGAAACACCATATATTTT